This T cell receptor (beta chain) was sequenced in a study of cytomegalovirus exposure and HLA in healthy donors. With 60 Vbeta and 13 Jbeta primers, the PCR was carried out. Profiling relied on immunoSEQ multiplex PCR, and the TCRdb table lists in-frame clones only, not all of them. The table includes just over 150,000 clones, approximately 76% detected once. The ends were cut back, 1 base at V and 6 bases at J, with 9 bases in the middle. The germline CDR1 and CDR2 sequences are ENHRY and SYGVKD. The CDR3 has 13 amino acids. The TCR originated in a female donor in good health and CMV-seronegative. The chain recombines TRBV10-3 with TRBJ1-1; D not certain. Material: PBMCs. The chain's CDR3 is CAISEWRSPEAFF. DNA of the CDR3: TGTGCCATCAGTGAGTGGCGGTCCCCTGAAGCTTTCTTT.